The 23 T cell receptor beta chains below come from one sample, sequenced in a study of vaccination effects on CD4 cells after COVID-19 (dated by TCRdb to the early 2020s). These receptors' antigens are unknown. Preparation of the library involved the immunoSEQ multiplex PCR assay. Entries here come from immuneACCESS through TCRdb and include only in-frame sequences with V and J called. Some clones fail to appear in such tables; in the studies checked, an unresolved V gene covers under half of the shortfall, and the cause of the remainder is unknown. Here the sample has tens of thousands of clones; 55% to 75% occur a single time. The top ten hold around 30% of the sample. In the ViraFEST assay, PBMC were stimulated with viral peptide pools, and TCR sequencing was then used to find antigen-specific CD4+ T cell clonotypes based on their expansion. After 10 to 11 days of culture, CD4+ T cells were isolated with the EasySep CD4+ T cell isolation kit. Convalescent patients had PCR-confirmed SARS-CoV-2 infection between March and December 2020, before Alpha, Beta and Delta variants emerged in the United States.

Sequenced material: CD4+ T cells from PBMCs cultured with a peptide pool, taken before COVID-19 vaccination. The receptors stem from a human donor who had a prior SARS-CoV-2 infection.

The V call is TRBV19, the J call TRBJ1-2, with 7 bases aligning to TRBD1. With 5 bases clipped from V and 0 bases from J, the junction kept 6 bases outside the gene matches. In germline, CDR1 is LNHDA, CDR2 SQIVND (reference sequence). The CDR3 has 15 residues. CDR3 sequence: CASSLWTGSNYGYTF. In nucleotides, the CDR3 is TGTGCCAGTAGTCTCTGGACAGGATCTAACTATGGCTACACCTTC.

V usage is TRBV4-3 and J usage is TRBJ1-2; 7 nucleotides line up with TRBD1. V lost 6 bases and J lost 6; bases outside the gene matches: 4. This CDR3 comprises 12 residues. Germline CDR1 is LGHNA and CDR2 is YSLEER. The CDR3, as DNA: TGCGCCAGCAGTCTACAGGGGAATGGCTACACCTTC. Residues: CASSLQGNGYTF.

The chain recombines TRBV19 with TRBJ2-1; 14 bases map to TRBD2. From germline, CDR1 is LNHDA and CDR2 SQIVND (reference sequence). The trim removed 3 bases at V and 10 bases at J, leaving 14 bases unmatched. The CDR3 runs to 18 residues. The CDR3 DNA reads TGTGCCAGTAGTATCTTCCCCCGCGGACTAGCGGGAGGTGGGGAGCAGTTCTTC. Protein product: CASSIFPRGLAGGGEQFF. Full variable domain (rest looked up from reference TRBV19 and TRBJ2-1): DGGITQSPKYLFRKEGQNVTLSCEQNLNHDAMYWYRQDPGQGLRLIYYSQIVNDFQKGDIAEGYSVSREKKESFPLTVTSAQKNPTAFYLCASSIFPRGLAGGGEQFFGPGTRLTVL.

The chain carries TRBV30 and TRBJ1-2, with 11 nucleotides matching TRBD1. The junction had 10 bases not matched to a gene; V was cut back by 3 bases and J by 7 bases. Germline values: CDR1 GTSNPN, CDR2 SVGIG (reference sequence). CDR3 size: 15 residues. The CDR3 loop is CAWSGKGQGDTGYTF. CDR3 in DNA: TGTGCCTGGAGCGGCAAGGGACAGGGGGATACTGGCTACACCTTC.

This chain connects TRBV5-6 to TRBJ1-5; D perhaps matches TRBD1 (5 bases). Deletions cut 1 base from V and 0 bases from J, with 8 bases between. CDR3 length equals 15 residues. The germline CDR1 and CDR2 sequences are SGHDT and YYEEEE. For the CDR3, the DNA is TGTGCCAGCAGCTTGTACGGGGGTAGCAATCAGCCCCAGCATTTT. It is translated as CASSLYGGSNQPQHF.

The chain is built from TRBV7-2 and TRBJ2-6; 8 positions agree with TRBD2. CDR1 is SGHTA and CDR2 is FQGNSA in the germline V gene. This CDR3 spans 15 amino acids. With V trimmed by 11 bases and J by 0 bases, 6 bases remained unmatched. The CDR3 nucleotides read TGTGCCGCGCGCCGGGGGGGCTCTGGGGCCAACGTCCTGACTTTC. Translation gives CAARRGGSGANVLTF. The full variable domain, its missing parts supplied by reference TRBV7-2 and TRBJ2-6, is GAGVSQSPSNKVTEKGKDVELRCDPISGHTALYWYRQSLGQGLEFLIYFQGNSAPDKSGLPSDRFSAERTGGSVSTLTIQRTQQEDSAVYLCAARRGGSGANVLTFGAGSRLTVL.

The chain joins TRBV7-2 to TRBJ1-1; unclear D gene. The CDR3 loop spans 14 amino acids. The ends were cut back, 3 bases at V and 3 bases at J, with 11 bases in the middle. Germline values: CDR1 SGHTA, CDR2 FQGNSA. The CDR3 reads CASSFIGVDTEAFF. The CDR3 DNA is TGTGCCAGCAGCTTTATTGGGGTTGACACTGAAGCTTTCTTT.

The CDR3 nucleotides are TGTGCCACCAGTGATCCGCGGGGGGGGGCCGGAGAGACCCAGTACTTC. Translating gives CATSDPRGGAGETQYF. This chain joins TRBV24-1 and TRBJ2-5; 9 positions match TRBD2. Germline CDR1 reads KGHDR; CDR2 reads SFDVKD. The CDR3 extends over 16 amino acids. The ends lost 3 bases at V and 4 bases at J; junction bases unmatched: 8.

In DNA, the CDR3 is TGTGCCAGCAGCCTCGGGACAGGGCTAACTGAAGCTTTCTTT. This gives the protein CASSLGTGLTEAFF. The chain recombines TRBV6-5 with TRBJ1-1, with 9 bases identical to TRBD1. Germline V CDR1 and CDR2: MNHEY, SVGAGI. This CDR3 has 14 amino acids. V was clipped by 6 bases and J by 5 bases; unmatched bases: 7.

The J gene is TRBJ1-3, the V gene TRBV11-3, with D unresolved. The CDR3 covers 16 residues. Trimming took off 3 bases at V and 0 bases at J, with 12 bases between the two ends. Germline V gives CDR1 SGHNT, CDR2 YENEEA. In nucleotides, the CDR3 is TGTGCCAGCAGCTTCAGGCGGGGAGGCTCTGGAAACACCATATATTTT. This encodes CASSFRRGGSGNTIYF.

This chain connects TRBV7-3 to TRBJ2-6; D not certain. Deletions cut 5 bases from V and 0 bases from J, with 8 bases between. The CDR3 spans 15 residues. Germline V gene data show CDR1 as SGHTA and CDR2 as FQGTGA. CDR3 sequence: CASSPTNSGANVLTF. The CDR3 region has the DNA TGTGCCAGCAGCCCAACAAACTCTGGGGCCAACGTCCTGACTTTC.

The chain combines TRBV7-6 with TRBJ2-3; no clear D gene. The germline V gene has CDR1 SGHVS and CDR2 FNYEAQ. V dropped 2 bases and J dropped 6 bases, with 6 bases sitting between them. This CDR3 is built from 12 residues. This CDR3 reads CASSLFSDTQYF. The CDR3 nucleotides read TGTGCCAGCAGCTTATTTTCCGATACGCAGTATTTT.

The chain joins TRBV12-3 or TRBV12-4 to TRBJ2-7; maybe TRBD2 (5 bases). Trimming left V 8 bases short and J 0 bases short, with 11 bases between. This CDR3 contains 13 residues. The CDR3 sequence is CASGRRSSYEQYF. Written as DNA, the CDR3 is TGTGCCAGCGGCCGGAGGAGCTCCTACGAGCAGTACTTC.

The rearrangement links TRBV20-1 to TRBJ2-2; no firm D call. The CDR3 totals 13 residues. Germline CDR1 reads DFQATT; CDR2 reads SNEGSKA (reference sequence). Trimming shortened V by 3 bases and J by 1 base, and 6 bases separated the two germline ends. CDR3 loop: CSASGRNTGELFF. The DNA for the CDR3 is TGCAGTGCTAGTGGCAGGAACACCGGGGAGCTGTTTTTT.

The genes are TRBV4-1 and TRBJ1-4, with D unresolved. V dropped 2 bases and J dropped 5 bases, with 3 bases sitting between them. Germline V gives CDR1 MGHRA, CDR2 YSYEKL. CDR3 size: 12 residues. The CDR3 sequence: CASSQPNEKLFF. The CDR3 bases are TGCGCCAGCAGCCAACCCAATGAAAAACTGTTTTTT.

V usage is TRBV5-1 and J usage is TRBJ2-1; 7 bases align to TRBD1. This CDR3 contains 14 residues. Trimming took 0 bases from V and 6 from J; bases not matched to a gene: 3. In germline, CDR1 is SGHRS, CDR2 YFSETQ. The CDR3 coding sequence is TGCGCCAGCAGCTTGGACCACAGGGGCAATGAGCAGTTCTTC. As protein: CASSLDHRGNEQFF.

In this sample, this clone turned up a few times. V is TRBV11-2 and J is TRBJ2-7; 9 bases line up with TRBD1. The CDR3 is 15 residues long. Germline trimming cut 5 bases from V and 2 bases from J; bases unmatched to any gene: 7. Germline CDR1 SGHAT, CDR2 FQNNGV. The CDR3 sequence is CASSPIRQGAYEQYF. In DNA, the CDR3 is TGTGCCAGCAGCCCGATCCGACAGGGGGCCTACGAGCAGTACTTC.

This clone was counted a few times. V and J are TRBV5-4 and TRBJ2-3; D is possibly TRBD1 or TRBD2 (5 bases each). The CDR3 runs 16 residues. From germline, CDR1 is SGHNT and CDR2 YYREEE (reference sequence). V was trimmed by 1 base and J by 5 bases, leaving 17 bases between them. The CDR3 reads CASSLPRGLQRDTQYF. DNA of the CDR3: TGTGCCAGCAGCTTGCCCCGGGGCCTACAACGAGATACGCAGTATTTT.

J is TRBJ1-6 and V is TRBV6-5; D might be TRBD1 (5 bases). V gave up 3 bases and J gave up 10 bases, with 10 bases separating them. The CDR3 is made up of 13 amino acids. CDR1 is MNHEY and CDR2 is SVGAGI in the germline V gene. CDR3 sequence reads: CASSYGAKSPLHF. The CDR3 DNA sequence: TGTGCCAGCAGTTATGGGGCGAAGTCACCCCTCCACTTT.

This chain connects TRBV5-1 to TRBJ2-5; D is unclear. Germline CDR1 and CDR2: SGHRS and YFSETQ. The ends were cut back, 7 bases at V and 1 base at J, with 14 bases in the middle. CDR3 size: 14 residues. The CDR3 DNA is TGCGCCAGCGCCACCGGGCAGGTCCAAGAGACCCAGTACTTC. The encoded protein is CASATGQVQETQYF.

The V and J genes are TRBV2 and TRBJ1-2; 9 positions agree with TRBD1. CDR1 is SNHLY, CDR2 FYNNEI, per germline. The CDR3 sequence is 15 residues long. The V and J ends lost 5 bases and 7 bases, in that order; junction bases with no gene match: 11. CDR3 nucleotides: TGTGCCAGCAGTTCCTGGGGGGACAGGGTTAGTGGCTACACCTTC. It codes for CASSSWGDRVSGYTF.

J is TRBJ2-2 and V is TRBV24-1, with a weak D call TRBD2 (5 bases). V lost 0 bases to trimming and J lost 7 bases, with 8 bases between them. Germline assignment: CDR1 KGHDR and CDR2 SFDVKD. The CDR3 loop spans 14 amino acids. The CDR3 nucleotides read TGTGCCACCAGTGATTTGCGGGGTAACGGGGAGCTGTTTTTT. Amino acids: CATSDLRGNGELFF.

The chain uses TRBV11-1 and TRBJ2-3; 7 positions agree with TRBD2. After removal of 6 bases from V and 2 bases from J, the junction contained 5 bases not matched to a gene. In germline, CDR1 is SGHAT, CDR2 FQDESV (reference sequence). The CDR3 is 14 amino acids. CDR3 region: CASSPAGLTDTQYF. In nucleotides, the CDR3 is TGTGCCAGCAGTCCAGCGGGACTCACAGATACGCAGTATTTT.